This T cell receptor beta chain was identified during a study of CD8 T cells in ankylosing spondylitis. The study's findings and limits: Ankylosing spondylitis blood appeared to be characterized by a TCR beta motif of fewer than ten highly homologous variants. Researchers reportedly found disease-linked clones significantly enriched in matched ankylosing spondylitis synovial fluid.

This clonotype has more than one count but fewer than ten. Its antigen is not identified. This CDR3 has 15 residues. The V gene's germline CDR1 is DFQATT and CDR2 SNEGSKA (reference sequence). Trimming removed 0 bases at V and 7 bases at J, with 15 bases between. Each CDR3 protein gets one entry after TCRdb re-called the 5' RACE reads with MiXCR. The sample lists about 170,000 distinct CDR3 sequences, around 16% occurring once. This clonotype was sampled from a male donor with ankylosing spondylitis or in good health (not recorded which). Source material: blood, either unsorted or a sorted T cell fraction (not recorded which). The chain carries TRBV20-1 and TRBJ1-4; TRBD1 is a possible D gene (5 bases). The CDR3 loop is CSARDPSQRGEKLFF. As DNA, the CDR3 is TGCAGTGCTAGAGATCCAAGCCAAAGGGGTGAAAAACTGTTTTTT.